Sequencing of this T cell receptor beta chain was carried out in a study of T-cell memory formation after mild COVID-19. Between the trimmed V and J ends, which lost 3 bases and 2 bases, there was a span of 7 bases. The CDR3 length is 14 residues. From germline, CDR1 is KGHDR and CDR2 SFDVKD. From the 5' RACE reads, TCRdb called clonotypes with MiXCR, one entry per CDR3 protein. The data show over 350,000 distinct CDR3 sequences, around 24% seen once. The chain carries TRBV24-1 and TRBJ1-5; D is ambiguous. Sequenced material: PBMCs or a T cell subset sorted from them (not recorded which). This TCR was recovered from an adult woman who had mild COVID-19 (a few samples of this study predate the infection). Cell type and time point are not known. The CDR3, as DNA: TGTGCCACCAGTGATGCCATTGGCAATCAGCCCCAGCATTTT. Amino acids: CATSDAIGNQPQHF.